This T cell receptor (beta chain) was identified during a study of shared clonotypes between healthy human individuals. At the level of the study: Each donor's CD4 naive and CD4 memory cells filled three plates apiece, CD8 naive two, and CD8 memory one. Whole-study findings and limits: Sample collection involved blood only; tissue repertoires are likely different. Approximately 5.4% of naive CD4 clonotypes were common to a handful of donors. The study generally estimated greater richness for naive than memory subsets.

Looked up from germline, CDR1 is SGDLS and CDR2 is YYNGEE. V was clipped by 10 bases and J by 2 bases; unmatched bases: 8. This CDR3 is 13 amino acids long. This clone was detected once. Antigen: not known. Naivety among CD8 cells was defined by CD45RO negativity and positive CCR7 selection, thereby excluding terminally differentiated effector memory CD45RA+ cells. Some clones are missing from TCRdb's copy, which holds only in-frame ones; the method was immunoSEQ multiplex PCR. The sample holds about 2.1 million clones, around 93% seen once. The chain is built from TRBV9 and TRBJ1-1; 7 positions match TRBD1. This receptor was taken from a man aged 18 to 35 in good health. Some clones in this sample may be carry-over from other donors' samples. What was sequenced was naive CD8+ T cells from PBMCs. This chain's CDR3 is CAGGTGANTEAFF. Written as DNA, the CDR3 is TGTGCCGGGGGAACAGGGGCAAACACTGAAGCTTTCTTT.